The TCR beta chain under discussion was sequenced for a study of Graves' ophthalmopathy and Graves' hyperthyroidism. Study findings and constraints: Separation of ophthalmopathy from stable hyperthyroidism was achieved by a 13-signature model, at around 88% sensitivity and just over 80% specificity.

Reliance was placed on clinical symptoms, serum thyroxine, TRAb, thyroid ultrasound and orbital computed tomography for diagnosis. From germline, CDR1 is MNHEY and CDR2 SVGAGI. Trimming took 0 bases from V and 4 from J, leaving 12 bases between them. The CDR3 extends over 15 amino acids. This clonotype was seen ten or more times. The target antigen is unknown. Amplifying from RNA transcripts, the study obtained TCR beta CDR3 regions. Second-round multiplex PCR followed a first-round RT-PCR using HTBI primers. TCRdb independently ran MiXCR on the multiplex PCR reads; one entry per CDR3 protein. The table records hundreds of thousands of distinct CDR3 sequences, approximately 15% of them present only once.

The sequencing sample was made of blood. This rearrangement joins TRBV6-5 to TRBJ2-5; D is possibly TRBD2 (6 bases). The sequence was collected from a woman aged 30 to 39 with Graves' ophthalmopathy. CDR3 DNA sequence: TGTGCCAGCAGTTACTCGACCGGACTATCAGAGACCCAGTACTTC. Its protein is CASSYSTGLSETQYF.